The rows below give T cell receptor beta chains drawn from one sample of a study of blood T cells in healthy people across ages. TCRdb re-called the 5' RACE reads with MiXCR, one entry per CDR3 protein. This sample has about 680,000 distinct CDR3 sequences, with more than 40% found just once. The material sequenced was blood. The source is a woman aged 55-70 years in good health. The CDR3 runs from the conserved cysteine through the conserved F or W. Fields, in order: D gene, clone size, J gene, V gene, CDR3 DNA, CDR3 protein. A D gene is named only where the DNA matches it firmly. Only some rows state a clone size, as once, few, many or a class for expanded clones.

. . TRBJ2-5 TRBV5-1 TGCGCCAGCAGCTTGAAAGGGACCCTCCAAGAGACCCAGTACTTC CASSLKGTLQETQYF
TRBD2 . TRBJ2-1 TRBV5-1 TGCGCCAGCAGCTCGGGACTAGCGGGGTCGACTGAGCAGTTCTTC CASSSGLAGSTEQFF
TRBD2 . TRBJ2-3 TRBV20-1 TGCAGTGCTAGAGATTTCGGGAGGGCCACAGATACGCAGTATTTT CSARDFGRATDTQYF
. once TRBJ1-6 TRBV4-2 TGTGCCAGCAGCCAAGATCTGGGCAGACCTAATTCACCCCTCCACTTT CASSQDLGRPNSPLHF
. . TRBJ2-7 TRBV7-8 TGTGCCAGCAGCTTAGCGCTGCCGGGAAACTACGAGCAGTACTTC CASSLALPGNYEQYF
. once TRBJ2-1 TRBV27 TGTGCCAGCAGTTTAGTGTCTTCGGGCAATGAGCAGTTCTTC CASSLVSSGNEQFF
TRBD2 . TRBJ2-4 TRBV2 TGTGCCAGCAGGGGAACCGATACTAGCGGAGGGGCCTACGGGCAGTACTTC CASRGTDTSGGAYGQYF
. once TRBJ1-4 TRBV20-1 TGCAGTGCTAATGCGGCAACTAATGAAAAACTGTTTTTT CSANAATNEKLFF
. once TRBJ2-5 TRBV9 TGTGCTAGCAGCGTAGAGGGGTCGGCAGAGACCCAGTACTTC CASSVEGSAETQYF
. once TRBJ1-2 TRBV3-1 TGTGCCAGCAGCCAAGATTCCGGGGCCCGGAGCTATGGCTACACCTTC CASSQDSGARSYGYTF
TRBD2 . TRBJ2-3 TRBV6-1 TGTGCCAGCAGTCCCCTGGCGCTAGCGGGAGGAGGTCGTACAGATACGCAGTATTTT CASSPLALAGGGRTDTQYF
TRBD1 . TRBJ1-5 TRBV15 TGTGCCACCAGCAGAGTCTTCCAGGGGGGTCAGCCCCAGCATTTT CATSRVFQGGQPQHF
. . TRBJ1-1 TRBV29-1 TGCAGCGTTTCTCTACAAATGAACACTGAAGCTTTCTTT CSVSLQMNTEAFF
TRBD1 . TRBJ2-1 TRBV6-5 TGTGCCAGCAGTTACGGGGGCGGGACAGGGGGTTACAATGAGCAGTTCTTC CASSYGGGTGGYNEQFF
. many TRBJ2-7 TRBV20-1 TGCAGTCTCCCCCTGGCATACGAGCAGTACTTC CSLPLAYEQYF
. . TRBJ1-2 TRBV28 TGTGCCAGCAGTCCCCCCTGGATGTATGGCTACACCTTC CASSPPWMYGYTF